This T cell receptor beta chain was captured in a study of T cell responses to AZD1222 COVID-19 vaccine (dated by TCRdb to about 2021). About the investigation overall: TCR sequencing was performed for roughly 240 trial participants, of whom about 200 were given two doses of AZD1222 and roughly 25 were given two doses of MenACWY control vaccine. Trial participants were enrolled by age into 18-55, 56-69 and 70-plus year subgroups, with around 140, 26 and 57 TCR-sequenced participants respectively.

For CDR1 and CDR2, the germline V gene (reference sequence) lists GTSNPN and SVGIG. The V and J ends are trimmed by 0 bases and 5 bases, leaving 13 bases between them. Taken from cysteine to phenylalanine, the CDR3 has 14 residues. The only DNA kept is the CDR3, 42 bases in frame from the first base. The CDR3 regions of human TCRbeta chains were analyzed by immunosequencing. The published analysis was carried out like this. TCRs in the repertoires were matched against a reference library of SARS-CoV-2-specific TCRs that had been generated with the MIRA antigen-specificity platform. Breadth was defined as the fraction of unique TCRs that were SARS-CoV-2-associated, and depth was defined as the fraction of total T cells that were SARS-CoV-2-associated. Each spike-specific TCR was assigned to its reactive spike region and to a CD4 or CD8 class using the MIRA data. Log10-transformed breadth and depth values were compared by one-way ANOVA with Sidak's multiple comparisons tests. TCRdb obtained this table from immuneACCESS and retained in-frame rearrangements with V and J assigned. These tables miss some clones; where compared with another copy, unresolved V genes account for less than half of the shortfall, and the remainder is unexplained. That table is the source of V, J and clone size, and D and trimming were worked out from the DNA. The sample data list some 130,000 clones, and roughly nine tenths of these were observed just once. The top ten hold 8% to 10% of the sample.

Concerning this clone: This clone's antigen is unknown. Qualities for individual bases were not recorded, and no much larger clone is one base off.

The sample's time point, from its label and the paper: about 28 days (+/-7) after the second vaccine dose. AZD1222 recipients whose second dose came at about 4 weeks and those whose second dose came at about 12 weeks were combined into one group, since spike-specific TCR depth and breadth did not differ between the two schedules. The vaccinee samples were drawn from two UK trials, COV001 and COV002, one of which was a single-blind randomized controlled phase 2/3 trial testing AZD1222 (ChAdOx1 nCoV-19) in healthy adults. Trial participant PBMC samples were collected at day 0 and day 28 after the second dose for TCRbeta chain sequencing. The research as a whole found: CD4 TCRs associated with the vaccine covered the entire spike protein, and the dominant responses were in regions 160-218 and 743-854. Participants were mostly white British and included more females than males, and it was suggested by the authors that clonal diversity may have been underestimated. Nearly half of unique spike-specific TCRs reportedly recognized epitopes outside regions mutated in the B.1.351 and B.1.1.7 variants. A significant rise in spike-specific TCR breadth and depth was observed after two AZD1222 doses relative to day 0 and relative to MenACWY recipients. Conclusions about previously exposed vaccinees are limited because only a handful of AZD1222 recipients were SARS-CoV-2 seropositive at baseline. In the small 56-69-year group, the increase in depth fell short of significance, most likely because of low power. Because no day 14 peak-response samples were available, the repertoires could be characterized only after the peak T cell response.

The input for sequencing was peripheral blood, taken 28 days after the second AZD1222 dose. The sequence is built from TRBV30 and TRBJ1-2, and possibly TRBD1, on 5 matching bases. The sequence was collected from an adult who received the AZD1222 COVID-19 vaccine. The DNA sequence is as follows: TGTGCCTGGAGTGTCGACAGCTTTGGGTATGGCTACACCTTC. Translated, it reads CAWSVDSFGYGYTF.